This T cell receptor beta chain was identified in a study of blood T cell repertoires in COVID-19. Study-level background: Some COVID-19 samples were acute and others convalescent; all came from the United States, Italy and Spain. From T cells, B-cell-depleted T cells, or PBMCs came the material, which was cDNA or gDNA.

The Seattle site enrolled patients during active infection and followed them longitudinally. Germline assignment: CDR1 SGHRS and CDR2 YFSETQ. Germline trimming cut 6 bases from V and 1 base from J; bases unmatched to any gene: 13. The CDR3 has 17 residues. In the original processing: Nucleated cell number was recorded as an estimate derived from reference gene primer amplification. Clones were sequenced by immunoSEQ multiplex PCR, and TCRdb holds only the in-frame ones, with some missing. V, J and clone size were drawn from that table, and D and trimming were deduced from the DNA. The data hold a few hundred thousand clones, with over 75% observed a single time.

The rearrangement uses TRBV5-1 and TRBJ1-1, with TRBD1 matching over 9 bases. Input material: peripheral blood. The source of this sequence is a woman in her seventies with COVID-19, enrolled during active disease. The CDR3 here is CASMGARGDRANTEAFF. The CDR3 nucleotides are TGCGCCAGCATGGGGGCCCGGGGGGACAGGGCGAACACTGAAGCTTTCTTT.